A selection of T cell receptor beta chains follows, all from one sample in a study of shared clonotypes between healthy human individuals. Profiling relied on immunoSEQ multiplex PCR, and the TCRdb table lists in-frame clones only, not all of them. The top ten hold more than 0.35% of the sample, which has 2 million to 2.5 million clones, approximately 94% seen once. Sequencing was carried out using naive CD4+ T cells from PBMCs. The origin of the receptors is a young man in good health. Some clones in this sample may be carry-over from other donors' samples. Each CDR3 is given with its conserved first and last residue. The order of the fields is CDR3 DNA, CDR3 protein, clone size, J gene, V gene, D gene. D genes are given only for firm matches. Some rows mark clone size as missing; the rest say once, few, many or name a class of expanded clone.

TGTGCCAGCCTAGGACAGGGGGCGCACGAGCAGTACTTC	CASLGQGAHEQYF	NA	TRBJ2-7	TRBV27	TRBD1
TGCGCCAGCAGCGGGGGACAGGGGCCCTCGGGTGAAAAACTGTTTTTT	CASSGGQGPSGEKLFF	NA	TRBJ1-4	TRBV5-1	TRBD1
TGCGCCAGCAGCCCCCAGGCTCATTCCTACAATGAGCAGTTCTTC	CASSPQAHSYNEQFF	NA	TRBJ2-1	TRBV4-1	NA
TGCAGTGCCCGTGCCGTGGATACGCAGTATTTT	CSARAVDTQYF	NA	TRBJ2-3	TRBV20-1	NA
TGCGCCAGCAGCCTGAGGAGCCGGGACATGGGAGGCTACACCTTC	CASSLRSRDMGGYTF	few	TRBJ1-2	TRBV4-1	NA
TGCGCCAGCAGGACACAGGGGGCTTCTAATGAAAAACTGTTTTTT	CASRTQGASNEKLFF	NA	TRBJ1-4	TRBV4-1	TRBD1
TGTGCCAGCTCACCACCGGCGACAGGGGACAATGAGCAGTTCTTC	CASSPPATGDNEQFF	NA	TRBJ2-1	TRBV18	TRBD1
TGCGCCAGCAGCGAGGGGACCGAGGAATATGGCTACACCTTC	CASSEGTEEYGYTF	NA	TRBJ1-2	TRBV5-1	NA
TGTGCCAGCTCACCACGGCTAGCTAAAGACAATGAGCAGTTCTTC	CASSPRLAKDNEQFF	once	TRBJ2-1	TRBV18	NA
TGCGCCAGCAGCTTGGGGTTCAGAATTAACTATGGCTACACCTTC	CASSLGFRINYGYTF	NA	TRBJ1-2	TRBV5-1	NA
TGCAGTGCTACGGTCTACGAGCAGTACTTC	CSATVYEQYF	NA	TRBJ2-7	TRBV20-1	NA
TGTGCCAGCAGCCCAGGGGCTTGGAGGGACCAAGAGACCCAGTACTTC	CASSPGAWRDQETQYF	NA	TRBJ2-5	TRBV7-9	NA
TGCAGCGTTGCCGGCGGGACTAACTATGGCTACACCTTC	CSVAGGTNYGYTF	NA	TRBJ1-2	TRBV29-1	NA
TGTGCCATCACTAAGGACTTTTACAATGAGCAGTTCTTC	CAITKDFYNEQFF	NA	TRBJ2-1	TRBV10-3	NA